Included here is one T cell receptor beta chain sequence, with context. The antigen is unknown. Trimming removed 5 bases from V and 3 bases from J, with 17 bases in between. From germline, CDR1 is WSHSY and CDR2 SAAADI. CDR3 length equals 15 residues. The data stem from a study of T cell responses to AZD1222 COVID-19 vaccine. Findings and caveats of the study: Repertoires were sampled only after the peak T cell response.

Sequencing was performed with immunoSEQ multiplex PCR; in TCRdb, only in-frame clones are kept and a portion is missing. The repertoire holds fewer than 180,000 clones, roughly 90% seen once, with 2.5% to 4% in the top ten. The source was peripheral blood, collected 28 days after the second AZD1222 dose. The chain joins TRBV10-2 to TRBJ2-7, with D perhaps TRBD1 (6 bases). This TCR was sampled from an adult who received the AZD1222 COVID-19 vaccine. Here the CDR3 DNA reads TGCGCCAGCAGTAGACGCCGGGACATTATCTACGAGCAGTACTTC. It encodes CASSRRRDIIYEQYF.